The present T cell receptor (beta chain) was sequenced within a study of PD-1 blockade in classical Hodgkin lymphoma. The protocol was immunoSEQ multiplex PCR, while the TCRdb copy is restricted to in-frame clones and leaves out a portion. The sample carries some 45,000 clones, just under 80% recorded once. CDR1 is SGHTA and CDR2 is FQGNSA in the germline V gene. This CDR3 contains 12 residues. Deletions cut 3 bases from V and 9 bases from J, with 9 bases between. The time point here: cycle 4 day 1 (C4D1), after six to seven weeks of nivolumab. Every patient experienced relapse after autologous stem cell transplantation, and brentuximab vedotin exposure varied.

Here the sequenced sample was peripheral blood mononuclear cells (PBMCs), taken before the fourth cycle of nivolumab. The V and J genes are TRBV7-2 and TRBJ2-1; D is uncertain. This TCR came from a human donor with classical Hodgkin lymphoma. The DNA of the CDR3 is TGTGCCAGCAGCTTGAGGTTAACTGAGCAGTTCTTC. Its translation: CASSLRLTEQFF.